The clone carrying this TCR beta chain was seen once. This entry comes from a study of blood T cell repertoires in COVID-19. The J segment lost 7 bases and the V segment lost 1 base, leaving 3 bases of the junction unmatched. This CDR3 comprises 13 residues. CDR1 and CDR2 (germline): MGHRA, YSYEKL. TCRdb's table, derived via immunoSEQ multiplex PCR, lists solely in-frame clones and lacks some. The data show 200,000 to 250,000 clones, with roughly nine tenths seen just once and about 1.7% held by the top ten. V and J are TRBV4-1 and TRBJ1-2, with 7 bases identical to TRBD1. This receptor was obtained from a woman between 55 and 75 years old who had recovered from COVID-19. The sequenced material came from peripheral blood. The CDR3 DNA reads TGCGCCAGCAGCCAAGTCACAGGGGCTGGCTACACCTTC. It encodes CASSQVTGAGYTF.